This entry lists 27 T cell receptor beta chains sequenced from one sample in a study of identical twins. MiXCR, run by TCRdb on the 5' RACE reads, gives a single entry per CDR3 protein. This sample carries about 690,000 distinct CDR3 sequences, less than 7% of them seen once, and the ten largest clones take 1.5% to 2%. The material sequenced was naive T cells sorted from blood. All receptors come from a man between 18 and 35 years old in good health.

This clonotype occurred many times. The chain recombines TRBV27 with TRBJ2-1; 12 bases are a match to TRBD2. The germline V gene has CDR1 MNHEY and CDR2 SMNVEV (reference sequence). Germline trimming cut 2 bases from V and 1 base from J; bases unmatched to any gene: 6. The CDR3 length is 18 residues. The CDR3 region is CASSLQTTSGSSYNEQFF. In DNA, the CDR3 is TGTGCCAGCAGTTTACAAACGACTAGCGGGAGTTCCTACAATGAGCAGTTCTTC.

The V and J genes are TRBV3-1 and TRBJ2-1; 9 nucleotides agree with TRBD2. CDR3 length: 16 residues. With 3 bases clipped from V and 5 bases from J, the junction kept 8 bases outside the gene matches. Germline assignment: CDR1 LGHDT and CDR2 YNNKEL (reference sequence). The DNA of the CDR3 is TGTGCCAGCAGCCACCGGACTAGCGAGGGGGACAATGAGCAGTTCTTC. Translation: CASSHRTSEGDNEQFF.

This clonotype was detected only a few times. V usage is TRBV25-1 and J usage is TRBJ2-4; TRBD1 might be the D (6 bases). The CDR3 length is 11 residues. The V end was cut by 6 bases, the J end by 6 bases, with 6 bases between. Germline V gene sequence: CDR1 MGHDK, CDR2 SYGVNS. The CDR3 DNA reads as TGTGCCAGCAGACAGGGAAACATTCAGTACTTC. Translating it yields CASRQGNIQYF.

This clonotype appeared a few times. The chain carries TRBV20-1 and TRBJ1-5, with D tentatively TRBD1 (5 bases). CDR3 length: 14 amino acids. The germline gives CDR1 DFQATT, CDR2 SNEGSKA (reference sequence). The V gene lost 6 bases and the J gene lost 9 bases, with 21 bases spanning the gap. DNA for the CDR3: TGCAGTGCGCTTCACAGCATTATCCAGGGGCCCCAGCATTTT. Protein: CSALHSIIQGPQHF.

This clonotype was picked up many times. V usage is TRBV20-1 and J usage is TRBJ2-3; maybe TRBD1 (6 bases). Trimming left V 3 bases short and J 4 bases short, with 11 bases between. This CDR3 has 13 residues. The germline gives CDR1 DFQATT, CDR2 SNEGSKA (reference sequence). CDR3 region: CSASGQGPDTQYF. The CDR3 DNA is TGCAGTGCTAGTGGGCAGGGGCCAGATACGCAGTATTTT.

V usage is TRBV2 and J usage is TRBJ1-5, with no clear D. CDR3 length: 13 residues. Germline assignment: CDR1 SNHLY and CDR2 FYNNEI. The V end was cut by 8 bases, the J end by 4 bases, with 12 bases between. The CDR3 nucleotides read TGTGCCAGCTATGAGGGTGAAAATCAGCCCCAGCATTTT. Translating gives CASYEGENQPQHF.

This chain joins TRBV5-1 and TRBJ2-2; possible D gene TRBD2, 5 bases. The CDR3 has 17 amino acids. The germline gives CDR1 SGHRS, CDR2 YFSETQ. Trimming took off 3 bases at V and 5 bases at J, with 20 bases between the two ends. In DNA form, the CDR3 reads TGCGCCAGCAGCTCGGATTTTGGGGAGAGTAGGACCGGGGAGCTGTTTTTT. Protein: CASSSDFGESRTGELFF.

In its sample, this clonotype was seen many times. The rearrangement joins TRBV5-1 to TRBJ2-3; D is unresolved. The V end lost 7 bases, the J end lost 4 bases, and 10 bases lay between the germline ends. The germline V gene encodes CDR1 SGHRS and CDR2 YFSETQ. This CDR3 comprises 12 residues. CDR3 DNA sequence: TGCGCCAGCCGCCTAGATTCAGATACGCAGTATTTT. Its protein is CASRLDSDTQYF.

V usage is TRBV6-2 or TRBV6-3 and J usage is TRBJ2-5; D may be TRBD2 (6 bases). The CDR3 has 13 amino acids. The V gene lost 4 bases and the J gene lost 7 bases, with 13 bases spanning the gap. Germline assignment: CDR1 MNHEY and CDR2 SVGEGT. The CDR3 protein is CASSSGHGGTQYF. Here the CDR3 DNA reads TGTGCCAGCAGTTCCGGCCACGGGGGGACCCAGTACTTC.

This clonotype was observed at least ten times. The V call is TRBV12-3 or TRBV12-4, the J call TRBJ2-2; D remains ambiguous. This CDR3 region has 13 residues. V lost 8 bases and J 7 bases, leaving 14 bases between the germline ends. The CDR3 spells CASGSFRNGELFF. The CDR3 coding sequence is TGTGCCAGCGGCTCATTCCGTAACGGGGAGCTGTTTTTT.

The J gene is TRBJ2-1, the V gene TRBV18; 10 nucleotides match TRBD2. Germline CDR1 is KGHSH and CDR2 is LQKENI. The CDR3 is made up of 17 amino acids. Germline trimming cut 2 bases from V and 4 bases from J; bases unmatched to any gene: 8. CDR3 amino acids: CASSPLLAGGAYNEQFF. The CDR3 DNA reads TGTGCCAGCTCACCATTGTTAGCGGGAGGAGCTTACAATGAGCAGTTCTTC.

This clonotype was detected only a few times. CDR3 amino acids: CASRGTSGPYNEQFF. The CDR3 nucleotides are TGTGCCAGCAGAGGGACTAGCGGGCCCTACAATGAGCAGTTCTTC. The chain couples TRBV27 to TRBJ2-1, with 12 bases matching TRBD2. The germline V gene has CDR1 MNHEY and CDR2 SMNVEV (reference sequence). There are 15 residues in the CDR3. The J segment lost 2 bases and the V segment lost 6 bases, leaving 2 bases of the junction unmatched.

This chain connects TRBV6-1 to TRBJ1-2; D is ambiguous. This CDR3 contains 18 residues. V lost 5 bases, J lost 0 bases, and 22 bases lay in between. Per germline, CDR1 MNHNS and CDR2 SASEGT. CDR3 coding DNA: TGTGCCAGCAGTAAACCGGGAGACGGCATCCAAACTAACTATGGCTACACCTTC. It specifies CASSKPGDGIQTNYGYTF.

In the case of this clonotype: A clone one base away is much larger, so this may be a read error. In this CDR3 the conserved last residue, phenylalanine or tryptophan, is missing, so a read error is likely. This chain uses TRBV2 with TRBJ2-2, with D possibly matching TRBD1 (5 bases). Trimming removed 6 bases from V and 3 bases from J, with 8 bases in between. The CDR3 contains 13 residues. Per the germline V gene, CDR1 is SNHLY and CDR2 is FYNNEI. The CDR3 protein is CASRPRDTGELFC. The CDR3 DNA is TGTGCCAGCAGACCCAGGGACACCGGGGAGCTGTTTTGT.

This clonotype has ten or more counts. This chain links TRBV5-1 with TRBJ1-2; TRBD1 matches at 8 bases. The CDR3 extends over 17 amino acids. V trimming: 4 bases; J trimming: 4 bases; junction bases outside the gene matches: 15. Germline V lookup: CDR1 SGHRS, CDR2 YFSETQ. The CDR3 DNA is TGCGCCAGCAGCAGGACAGGGTCAGAGATGTTTCCCTATGGCTACACCTTC. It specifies CASSRTGSEMFPYGYTF.

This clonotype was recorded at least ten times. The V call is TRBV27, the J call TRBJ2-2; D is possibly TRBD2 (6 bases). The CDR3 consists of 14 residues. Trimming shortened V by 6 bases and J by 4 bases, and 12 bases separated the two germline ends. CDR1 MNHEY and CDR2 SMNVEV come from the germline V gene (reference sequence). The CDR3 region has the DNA TGTGCCAGCAGCTTTCTAGCGAGCACCGGGGAGCTGTTTTTT. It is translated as CASSFLASTGELFF.

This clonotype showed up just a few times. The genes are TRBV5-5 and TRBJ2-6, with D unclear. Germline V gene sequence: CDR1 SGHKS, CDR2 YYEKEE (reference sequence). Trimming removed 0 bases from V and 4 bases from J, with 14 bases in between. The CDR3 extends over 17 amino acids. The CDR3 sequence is CASSLGVLGYGANVLTF. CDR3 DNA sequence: TGTGCCAGCAGCTTGGGCGTTCTCGGGTACGGGGCCAACGTCCTGACTTTC.

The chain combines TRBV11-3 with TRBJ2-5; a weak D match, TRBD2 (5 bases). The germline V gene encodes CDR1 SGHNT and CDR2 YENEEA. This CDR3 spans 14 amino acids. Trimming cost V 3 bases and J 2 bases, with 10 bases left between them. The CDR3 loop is CASSFGVTQETQYF. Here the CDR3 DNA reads TGTGCCAGCAGCTTCGGGGTAACACAAGAGACCCAGTACTTC.

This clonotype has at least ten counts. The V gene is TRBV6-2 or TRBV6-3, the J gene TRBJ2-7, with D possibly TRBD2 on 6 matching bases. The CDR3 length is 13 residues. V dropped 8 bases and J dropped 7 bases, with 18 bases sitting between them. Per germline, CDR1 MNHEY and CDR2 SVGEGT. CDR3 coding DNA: TGTGCCAGCTCAGAATCGCGGGCGGGAGAGCAGTACTTC. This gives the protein CASSESRAGEQYF.

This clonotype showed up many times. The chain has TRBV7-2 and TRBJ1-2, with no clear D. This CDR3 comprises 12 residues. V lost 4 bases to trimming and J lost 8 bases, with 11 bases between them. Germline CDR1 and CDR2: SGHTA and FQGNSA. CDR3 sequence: CASSSRLLGYTF. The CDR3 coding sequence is TGTGCCAGCAGCTCCCGTCTTTTAGGCTACACCTTC.

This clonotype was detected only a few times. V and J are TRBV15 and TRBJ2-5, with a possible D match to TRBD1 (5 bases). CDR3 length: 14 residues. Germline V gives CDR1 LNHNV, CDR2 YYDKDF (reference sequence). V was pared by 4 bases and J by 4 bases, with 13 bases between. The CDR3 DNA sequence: TGTGCCACCAGCACGCGACAGCCACGAGAGACCCAGTACTTC. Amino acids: CATSTRQPRETQYF. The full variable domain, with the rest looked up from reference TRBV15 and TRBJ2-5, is DAMVIQNPRYQVTQFGKPVTLSCSQTLNHNVMYWYQQKSSQAPKLLFHYYDKDFNNEADTPDNFQSRRPNTSFCFLDIRSPGLGDTAMYLCATSTRQPRETQYFGPGTRLLVL.

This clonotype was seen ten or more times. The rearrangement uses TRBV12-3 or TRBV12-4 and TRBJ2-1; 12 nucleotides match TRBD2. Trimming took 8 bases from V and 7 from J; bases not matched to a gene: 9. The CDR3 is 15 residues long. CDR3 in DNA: TGTGCCAGCGTTAATGGACTAGCGGGGATTAATGAGCAGTTCTTC. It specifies CASVNGLAGINEQFF.

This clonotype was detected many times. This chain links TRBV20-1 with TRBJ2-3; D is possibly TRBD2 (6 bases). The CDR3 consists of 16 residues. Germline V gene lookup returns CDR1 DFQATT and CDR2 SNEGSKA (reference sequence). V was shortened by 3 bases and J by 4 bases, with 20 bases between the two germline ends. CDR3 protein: CSARAQERVRPDTQYF. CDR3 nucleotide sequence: TGCAGTGCTAGGGCCCAAGAGCGGGTGCGGCCAGATACGCAGTATTTT.

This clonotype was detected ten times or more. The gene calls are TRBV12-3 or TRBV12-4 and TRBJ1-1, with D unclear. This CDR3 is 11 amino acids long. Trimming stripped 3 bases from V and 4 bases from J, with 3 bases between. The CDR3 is CASSFGTEAFF. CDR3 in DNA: TGTGCCAGCAGTTTTGGCACTGAAGCTTTCTTT.

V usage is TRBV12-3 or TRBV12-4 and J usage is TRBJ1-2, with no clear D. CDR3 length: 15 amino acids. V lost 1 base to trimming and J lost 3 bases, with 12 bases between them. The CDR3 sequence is CASSLGPVLDYGYTF. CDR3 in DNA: TGTGCCAGCAGTTTAGGGCCAGTTCTCGACTATGGCTACACCTTC.

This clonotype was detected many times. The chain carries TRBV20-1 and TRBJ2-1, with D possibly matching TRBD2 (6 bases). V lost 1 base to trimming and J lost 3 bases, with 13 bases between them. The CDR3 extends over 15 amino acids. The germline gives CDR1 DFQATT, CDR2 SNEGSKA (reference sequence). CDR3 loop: CSARGDGSSYNEQFF. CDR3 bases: TGCAGTGCTAGAGGGGACGGGAGTAGCTACAATGAGCAGTTCTTC.

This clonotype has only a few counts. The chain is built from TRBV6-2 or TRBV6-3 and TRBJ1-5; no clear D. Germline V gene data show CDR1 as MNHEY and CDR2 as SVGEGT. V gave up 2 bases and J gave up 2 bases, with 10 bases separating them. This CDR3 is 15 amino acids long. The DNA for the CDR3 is TGTGCCAGCAGTTACCGGTCGTGGGGCAATCAGCCCCAGCATTTT. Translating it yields CASSYRSWGNQPQHF.